Sequencing of this TCR beta chain was carried out in a study of control samples from healthy donors and cancer patients. The table came from immunoSEQ multiplex PCR; TCRdb's copy has only in-frame clones and leaves some out. The table has 60,000 to 80,000 clones, more than 85% seen once. This clone was detected a few times. There are 15 residues in the CDR3. Germline V gene data show CDR1 as MNHEY and CDR2 as SMNVEV (reference sequence). V lost 7 bases to trimming and J lost 0 bases, with 13 bases between them. This TCR came from a woman in her 50s in good health. Sequenced input: blood. This chain links TRBV27 with TRBJ1-5; D remains unclear. CDR3 bases: TGTGCCAGCACGGGCGGGGAAGATAGCAATCAGCCCCAGCATTTT. Translated, it gives CASTGGEDSNQPQHF.